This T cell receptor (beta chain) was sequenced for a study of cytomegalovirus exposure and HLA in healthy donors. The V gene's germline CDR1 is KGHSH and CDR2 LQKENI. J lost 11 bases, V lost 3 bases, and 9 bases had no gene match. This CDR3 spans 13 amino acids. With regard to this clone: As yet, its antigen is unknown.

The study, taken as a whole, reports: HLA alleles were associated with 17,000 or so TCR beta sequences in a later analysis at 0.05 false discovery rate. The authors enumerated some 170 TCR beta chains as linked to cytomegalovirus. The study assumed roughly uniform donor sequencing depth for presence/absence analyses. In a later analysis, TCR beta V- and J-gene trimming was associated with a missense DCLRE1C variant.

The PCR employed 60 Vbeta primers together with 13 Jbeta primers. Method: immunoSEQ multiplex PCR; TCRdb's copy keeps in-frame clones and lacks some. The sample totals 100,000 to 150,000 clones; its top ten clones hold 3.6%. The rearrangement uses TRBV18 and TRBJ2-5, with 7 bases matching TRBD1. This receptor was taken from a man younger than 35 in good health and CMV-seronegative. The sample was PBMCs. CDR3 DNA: TGTGCCAGCTCACCCAATCCCGACAGGGAGCAGTACTTC. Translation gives CASSPNPDREQYF.